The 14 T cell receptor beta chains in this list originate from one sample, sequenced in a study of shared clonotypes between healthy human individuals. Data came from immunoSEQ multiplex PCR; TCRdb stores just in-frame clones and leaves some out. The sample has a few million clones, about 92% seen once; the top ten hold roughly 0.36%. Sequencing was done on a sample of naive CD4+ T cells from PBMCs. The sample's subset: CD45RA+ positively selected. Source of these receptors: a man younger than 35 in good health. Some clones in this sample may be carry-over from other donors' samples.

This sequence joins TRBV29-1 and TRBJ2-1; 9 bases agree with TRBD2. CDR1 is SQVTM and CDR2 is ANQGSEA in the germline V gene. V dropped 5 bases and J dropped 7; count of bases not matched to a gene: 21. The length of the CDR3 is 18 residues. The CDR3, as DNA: TGCAGCGTTCGGGGGGGAGGTAGCGGGAGCCCCATGGGGAATGAGCAGTTCTTC. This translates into CSVRGGGSGSPMGNEQFF.

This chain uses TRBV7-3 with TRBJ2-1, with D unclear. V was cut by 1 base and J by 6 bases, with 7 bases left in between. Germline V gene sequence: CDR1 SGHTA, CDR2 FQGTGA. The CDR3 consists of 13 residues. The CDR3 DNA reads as TGTGCCAGCAGCTTAATCGCTGCCAATGAGCAGTTCTTC. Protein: CASSLIAANEQFF.

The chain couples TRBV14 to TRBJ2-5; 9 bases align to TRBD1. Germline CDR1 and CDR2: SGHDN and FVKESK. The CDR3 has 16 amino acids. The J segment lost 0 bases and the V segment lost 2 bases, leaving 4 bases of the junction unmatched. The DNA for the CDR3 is TGTGCCAGCAGCCAAAGGGACAGGGTGTACCAAGAGACCCAGTACTTC. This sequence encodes CASSQRDRVYQETQYF.

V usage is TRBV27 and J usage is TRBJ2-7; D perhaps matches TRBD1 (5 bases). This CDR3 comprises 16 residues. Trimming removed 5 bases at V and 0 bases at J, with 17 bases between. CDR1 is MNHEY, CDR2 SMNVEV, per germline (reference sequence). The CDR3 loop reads CASSPTVAGRSYEQYF. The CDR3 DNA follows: TGTGCCAGCAGTCCAACCGTGGCAGGGCGCTCCTACGAGCAGTACTTC.

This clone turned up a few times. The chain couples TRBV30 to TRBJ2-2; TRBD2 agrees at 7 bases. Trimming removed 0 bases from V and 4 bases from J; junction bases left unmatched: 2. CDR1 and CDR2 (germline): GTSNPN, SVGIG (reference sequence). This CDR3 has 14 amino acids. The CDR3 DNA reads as TGTGCCTGGAGTGTACTAGCGTCCACCGGGGAGCTGTTTTTT. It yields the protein CAWSVLASTGELFF. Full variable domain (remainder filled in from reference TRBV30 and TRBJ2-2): SQTIHQWPATLVQPVGSPLSLECTVEGTSNPNLYWYRQAAGRGLQLLFYSVGIGQISSEVPQNLSASRPQDRQFILSSKKLLLSDSGFYLCAWSVLASTGELFFGEGSRLTVL.

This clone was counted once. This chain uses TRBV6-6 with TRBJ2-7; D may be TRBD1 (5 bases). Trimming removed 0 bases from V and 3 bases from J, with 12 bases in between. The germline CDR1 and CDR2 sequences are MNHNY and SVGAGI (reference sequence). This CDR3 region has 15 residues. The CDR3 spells CASSYSGRVGYEQYF. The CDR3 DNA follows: TGTGCCAGCAGTTACTCTGGCAGGGTCGGCTACGAGCAGTACTTC.

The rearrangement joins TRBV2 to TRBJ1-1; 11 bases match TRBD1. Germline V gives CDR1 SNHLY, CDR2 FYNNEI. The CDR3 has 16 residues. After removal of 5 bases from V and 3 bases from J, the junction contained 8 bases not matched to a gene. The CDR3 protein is CASSWTGGPRDTEAFF. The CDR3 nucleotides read TGTGCCAGCAGTTGGACAGGGGGCCCTAGGGACACTGAAGCTTTCTTT. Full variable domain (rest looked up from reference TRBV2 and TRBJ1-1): EPEVTQTPSHQVTQMGQEVILRCVPISNHLYFYWYRQILGQKVEFLVSFYNNEISEKSEIFDDQFSVERPDGSNFTLKIRSTKLEDSAMYFCASSWTGGPRDTEAFFGQGTRLTVV.

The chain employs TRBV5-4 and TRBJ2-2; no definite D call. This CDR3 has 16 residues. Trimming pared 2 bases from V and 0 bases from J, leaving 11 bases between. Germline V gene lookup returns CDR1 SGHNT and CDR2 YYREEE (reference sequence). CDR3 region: CASSFRRQANTGELFF. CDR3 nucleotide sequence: TGTGCCAGCAGCTTCAGACGTCAGGCGAACACCGGGGAGCTGTTTTTT.

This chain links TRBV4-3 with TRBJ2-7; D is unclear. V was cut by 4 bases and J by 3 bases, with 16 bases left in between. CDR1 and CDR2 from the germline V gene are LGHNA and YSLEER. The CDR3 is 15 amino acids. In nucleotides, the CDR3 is TGCGCCAGCAGCCCCCGACTGACGGGTCTCTACGAGCAGTACTTC. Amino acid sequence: CASSPRLTGLYEQYF.

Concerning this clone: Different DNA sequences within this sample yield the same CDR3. CDR3 amino acids: CASSRFTGELFF. In DNA form, the CDR3 reads TGTGCCAGCAGCCGGTTCACCGGGGAGCTGTTTTTT. The chain carries TRBV9 and TRBJ2-2; no clear D. The CDR3 loop spans 12 amino acids. Trimming cost V 4 bases and J 4 bases, with 5 bases left between them. Germline CDR1 is SGDLS and CDR2 is YYNGEE.

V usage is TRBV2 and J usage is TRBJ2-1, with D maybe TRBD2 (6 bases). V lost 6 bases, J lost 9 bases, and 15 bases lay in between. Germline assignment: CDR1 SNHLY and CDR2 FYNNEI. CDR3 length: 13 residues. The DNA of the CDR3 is TGTGCCAGCAGGAGGGACCCCGGGGGTGAGCAGTTCTTC. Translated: CASRRDPGGEQFF.

The CDR3: CASSFDRVSTEAFF. The DNA of the CDR3 is TGTGCCAGCAGCTTCGACAGGGTTAGCACTGAAGCTTTCTTT. The chain couples TRBV7-2 to TRBJ1-1; 7 bases are shared with TRBD1. J lost 4 bases, V lost 3 bases, and 5 bases had no gene match. Germline loops: CDR1 SGHTA, CDR2 FQGNSA. The CDR3 runs to 14 residues.

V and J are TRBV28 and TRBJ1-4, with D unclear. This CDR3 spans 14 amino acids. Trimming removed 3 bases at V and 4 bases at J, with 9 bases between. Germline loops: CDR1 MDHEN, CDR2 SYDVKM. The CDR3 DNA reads TGTGCCAGCAGTTTTGTAGAAGTTAATGAAAAACTGTTTTTT. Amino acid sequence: CASSFVEVNEKLFF.

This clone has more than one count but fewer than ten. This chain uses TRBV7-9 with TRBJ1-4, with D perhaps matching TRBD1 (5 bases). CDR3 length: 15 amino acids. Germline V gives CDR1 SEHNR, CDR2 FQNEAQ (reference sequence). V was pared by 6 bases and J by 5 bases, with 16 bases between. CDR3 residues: CASSFMTAGNEKLFF. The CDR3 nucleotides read TGTGCCAGCAGTTTTATGACAGCCGGAAATGAAAAACTGTTTTTT.